This TCR beta chain is drawn from a study of T-cell reconstitution after alpha-beta-depleted transplantation in children. Unique molecular identifiers were incorporated when the TCRbeta library was constructed. TCRdb reprocessed the PCR reads with MiXCR, giving one entry per CDR3 protein. The table lists roughly 3,800 distinct CDR3 sequences, approximately 9.6% of them singletons, with less than 55% in the top ten. This clonotype was recorded at least ten times. The antigen is not known. Study findings and constraints: In some patients, recipient T cells and intrathymic progenitors surviving conditioning explained high day-60 diversity. One year after transplant, T-cell counts and diversity came mostly from newly produced T cells. Several hundred rapidly expanded clones from non-depleted graft cells reportedly supplied alpha-beta T cells about two months post-transplant.

Germline CDR1 and CDR2: SGHAT and FQNNGV. CDR3 length: 16 amino acids. The V gene end was trimmed by 6 bases and the J gene end by 3 bases; junction bases not matched to a gene: 13. The source of this sequence is a male patient aged 2 to 10 who had a stem cell transplant for acute lymphoblastic leukemia, so the T cells may come from the graft donor. The V and J genes are TRBV11-2 and TRBJ2-5, with 7 bases matching TRBD1. The source was PBMCs, mostly from graft donor cells, collected 180 days after TCRalphabeta/CD19-depleted stem cell transplant. CDR3 sequence: CASRPGTARSEETQYF. DNA of the CDR3: TGTGCCAGCAGACCCGGGACAGCAAGATCTGAAGAGACCCAGTACTTC.